This T cell receptor beta chain was recovered during a study of beta chain features in type 1 diabetes. Overall study context: In all, about 100,000,000 sorted cells from all samples were analyzed.

Investigators reverse transcribed all isolated RNA, so they sequenced expressed TCRB transcripts. Sequencing was performed with immunoSEQ multiplex PCR; in TCRdb, only in-frame clones are kept and a portion is missing. Among hundreds of thousands of clones, about a sixth were seen once, and the ten largest hold 0.02% to 0.025%. Each donor gave one heparinised blood draw averaging about 120 mL. Sorting that relied on CD45RO/CCR7/CD25/CD127/CD95/CD27 yielded CD4+ naive, central memory, regulatory and stem cell-like memory cells. This clone was detected only a few times. Its antigen is not identified. Findings and limits, study-wide: Healthy donors had naive, central memory and Treg TCRB repertoires that appeared less similar than those seen among patients.

Deletions cut 6 bases from V and 4 bases from J, with 12 bases between. There are 13 residues in the CDR3. The chain carries TRBV23-1 and TRBJ2-5, with D uncertain. TRBV23-1 is reported as an ORF; its role is uncertain. The material sequenced was naive CD4+ T cells from blood. This TCR was recovered from a woman younger than 35 in good health. The CDR3 bases are TGCGCCAGCAGACCCCTGCTGGGAGAGACCCAGTACTTC. Its protein product is CASRPLLGETQYF.